This T cell receptor (beta chain) was recorded in a study of regulatory T cells in long-lasting Graves disease. The sample holds a few counts of this clonotype. This CDR3 contains 15 residues. The V end was cut by 9 bases, the J end by 2 bases, with 19 bases between. In building TCR beta libraries, iRepertoire HTBI primers were used together with Arm-PCR of CDR3 regions. TCRdb redid the calling of the multiplex PCR reads with MiXCR, one entry per CDR3 protein. The sample lists approximately 360,000 distinct CDR3 sequences, 23% occurring once. Time point indicated: persistent/refractory GD, antithyroid drugs over 5 years with positive TRAb. After RNA was extracted from PBMCs, the TCR library was made from it.

The sequenced sample was peripheral blood mononuclear cells (PBMCs), obtained when the disease was refractory, from a patient treated with antithyroid drugs. The receptor was derived from a woman aged 40 to 49 with Graves disease. This rearrangement joins TRBV12-3 or TRBV12-4 to TRBJ1-1; perhaps TRBD1 as D (5 bases). CDR3 in amino acids: CARGRDGSPNTEAFF. The CDR3 DNA is TGTGCCAGAGGCAGGGACGGGAGCCCAAACACTGAAGCTTTCTTT.